This TCR beta chain was profiled in a study of pediatric ulcerative colitis. TCRdb's table, derived via immunoSEQ multiplex PCR, lists solely in-frame clones and lacks some. The table lists 36,000 or so clones, around 73% of them singletons, with 0.65% to 0.75% in the top ten. Points from the study as a whole: Two patients had blood samples with substantially reduced template counts.

The CDR3 contains 14 residues. V dropped 6 bases and J dropped 0 bases, with 12 bases sitting between them. Germline V gives CDR1 MNHNY, CDR2 SVGAGI (reference sequence). A note on this clone: Its antigen is unidentified.

Rectal tissue came from one to two pinch biopsies taken at colonoscopy. The origin of this receptor is a boy aged 5 to 17 with moderate ulcerative colitis. J is TRBJ2-7 and V is TRBV6-6, with a tentative D call TRBD1 (6 bases). Sequencing input: gut tissue. DNA of the CDR3: TGTGCCAGCAGGCTCGGACAGCCCTCCTACGAGCAGTACTTC. Its protein product is CASRLGQPSYEQYF.